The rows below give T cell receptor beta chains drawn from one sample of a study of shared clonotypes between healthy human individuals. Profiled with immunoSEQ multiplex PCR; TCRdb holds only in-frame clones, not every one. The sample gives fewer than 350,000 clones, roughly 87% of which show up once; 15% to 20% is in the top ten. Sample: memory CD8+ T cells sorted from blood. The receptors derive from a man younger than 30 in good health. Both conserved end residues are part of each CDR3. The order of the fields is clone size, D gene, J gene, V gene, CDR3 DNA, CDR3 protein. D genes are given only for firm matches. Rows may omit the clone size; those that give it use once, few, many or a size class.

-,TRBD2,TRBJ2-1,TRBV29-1,TGCAGCGTTGACGGGGCGGGAGGGCCAGGGGATGAGCAGTTCTTC,CSVDGAGGPGDEQFF
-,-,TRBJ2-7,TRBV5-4,TGTGCCAGCAGCCCTGGAGCCGGCGGATGGGCCTACGAGCAGTACTTC,CASSPGAGGWAYEQYF
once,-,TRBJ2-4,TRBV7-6,TGTGCCAGCAGCTTAGCCCCTAGCTCCAATCGTAAAAACATTCAGTACTTC,CASSLAPSSNRKNIQYF
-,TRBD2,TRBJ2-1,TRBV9,TGTGCCAGCAGCTCCCGTCTAGCGGGTAGCTACAATGAGCAGTTCTTC,CASSSRLAGSYNEQFF
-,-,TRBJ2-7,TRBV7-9,TGTGCCAGCAGCTCAGCGGGTCCCACCTACGAGCAGTACTTC,CASSSAGPTYEQYF
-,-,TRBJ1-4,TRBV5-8,TGTGCCAGCAGCTTGGGTCTCTCTACCGGGCTGTTTTTT,CASSLGLSTGLFF
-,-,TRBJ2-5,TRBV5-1,TGCGCCAGCAGTTCATATCCGGGAGCACAAGAGACCCAGTACTTC,CASSSYPGAQETQYF
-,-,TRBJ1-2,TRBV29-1,TGCAGCGTTGAGAGTGGGGTACGGGATGGCTACACCTTC,CSVESGVRDGYTF
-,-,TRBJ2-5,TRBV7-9,TGTGCCAGCAGCCCAATAGCGCCTACCACAGGGACCCAGTACTTC,CASSPIAPTTGTQYF
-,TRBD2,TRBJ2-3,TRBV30,TGTGCCTGGAGCCATTATAGCGGGGGGTTAGATACGCAGTATTTT,CAWSHYSGGLDTQYF
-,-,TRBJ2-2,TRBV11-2,TGTGCCAGCAGCTTGGTCACCGGGGAGCTGTTTTTT,CASSLVTGELFF
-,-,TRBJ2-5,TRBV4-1,TGCGCCAGCAGCCACCTTCTAGGGGGGGACCGAGAGACCCAGTACTTC,CASSHLLGGDRETQYF
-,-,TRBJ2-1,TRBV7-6,TGTGCCAGCAGCTTAGTTTTGGTGGGGCCAAGCTCCTACAATGAGCAGTTCTTC,CASSLVLVGPSSYNEQFF
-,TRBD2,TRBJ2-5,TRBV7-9,TGTGCCAGCAGCCCCGAAGCACTAGCGGAGCGAGAGACCCAGTACTTC,CASSPEALAERETQYF
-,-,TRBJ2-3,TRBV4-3,TGCGCCAGCAGCCAAGAGGGGGGCAGCACAGATACGCAGTATTTT,CASSQEGGSTDTQYF
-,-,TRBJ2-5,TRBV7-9,TGTGCCAGCAGCTCTAGTGAAATAGGACAAGAGACCCAGTACTTC,CASSSSEIGQETQYF
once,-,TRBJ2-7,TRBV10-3,TGTGCCATAAAATCCCGGGGCCACGAGCAGTACTTC,CAIKSRGHEQYF